The clone carrying this T cell receptor (beta chain) appeared a few times. Enrollment of patients from Seattle took place during active infection, with longitudinal follow-up. There are 16 residues in the CDR3. The V gene lost 2 bases and the J gene lost 8 bases, with 18 bases spanning the gap. Germline CDR1 is MNHEY and CDR2 is SVGAGI. Some clones are missing from TCRdb's copy, which holds only in-frame ones; the method was immunoSEQ multiplex PCR. The sample has a few hundred thousand clones; roughly 90% are singletons. The data originate from a study of blood T cell repertoires in COVID-19. Study-wide context: The analysed material was cDNA or gDNA that came from T cells, B-cell-depleted T cells, or PBMCs.

The chain employs TRBV6-5 and TRBJ1-4; no clear D. The source is a woman in her forties with COVID-19, enrolled during active disease. Input material: peripheral blood. The DNA for the CDR3 is TGTGCCAGCAGTTACAAAAGACCTCCGAGAGGAGAAAAACTGTTTTTT. Its protein is CASSYKRPPRGEKLFF.